A single sample is the source of the 9 T cell receptor beta chains below, sequenced in a study of T cell responses to AZD1222 COVID-19 vaccine listed by TCRdb under 2021. In light of the paper, this sample's time point label describes: baseline before first vaccination. The method behind the library was the immunoSEQ multiplex PCR assay. TCRdb limited this immuneACCESS table to in-frame rearrangements with V and J called. A share of clones is missing; checked studies link under half to unresolved V genes, and the rest is unexplained. The sample table contains some 100,000 clones; only one count was recorded for just over 85% of them. Clones ranked in the top ten supply 1.2% to 1.5% of the sample. Sequencing used peripheral blood, obtained on day 0 of AZD1222 vaccination. The receptors were sampled from an adult in good health.

J is TRBJ2-1 and V is TRBV7-9; 16 bases map to TRBD2. Germline loops: CDR1 SEHNR, CDR2 FQNEAQ (reference sequence). The CDR3 is made up of 18 amino acids. The V and J ends lost 3 bases and 3 bases, in that order; junction bases with no gene match: 5. The CDR3 protein is CASSLGLAGGPNYNEQFF. CDR3 nucleotide sequence: TGTGCCAGCAGCTTGGGACTAGCGGGAGGGCCTAACTACAATGAGCAGTTCTTC.

This rearrangement joins TRBV7-2 to TRBJ2-7, with D perhaps matching TRBD1 (6 bases). The CDR3 extends over 14 amino acids. The V end lost 6 bases, the J end lost 1 base, and 13 bases lay between the germline ends. Germline lookup yields CDR1 SGHTA and CDR2 FQGNSA. DNA for the CDR3: TGTGCCAGCAGGTCTAAACAGGGATCCTACGAGCAGTACTTC. Translation: CASRSKQGSYEQYF.

The chain recombines TRBV28 with TRBJ1-5; 12 bases line up with TRBD1. The CDR3 runs to 15 residues. Trimming at V came to 3 bases and at J to 5 bases, leaving 2 bases not matched to a gene. Germline lookup yields CDR1 MDHEN and CDR2 SYDVKM. The CDR3 protein is CASSFGDRGHQPQHF. CDR3 DNA: TGTGCCAGCAGTTTCGGGGACAGGGGGCATCAGCCCCAGCATTTT.

The rearrangement links TRBV19 to TRBJ2-7; D remains unclear. V lost 5 bases and J lost 4, with 21 bases in between. CDR1 is LNHDA and CDR2 is SQIVND in the germline V gene (reference sequence). The CDR3 runs to 16 residues. The CDR3 DNA reads TGTGCCAGTAGTCCCCTTTGGACCCCGGCGGTATACGAGCAGTACTTC. It translates to CASSPLWTPAVYEQYF.

This CDR3 is CATLPGATGELFF. The CDR3 region has the DNA TGTGCCACCCTACCGGGGGCCACCGGGGAGCTGTTTTTT. The rearrangement links TRBV28 to TRBJ2-2; the D gene could be TRBD1 or TRBD2 (6 bases each). The CDR3 loop spans 13 amino acids. V lost 10 bases, J lost 4 bases, and 13 bases lay in between. Germline CDR1 MDHEN, CDR2 SYDVKM.

The CDR3 bases are TGTGCCAGCTCCCGGGCCGCGTATGGCTACACCTTC. Residues: CASSRAAYGYTF. The chain recombines TRBV2 with TRBJ1-2; D unclear. Germline loops: CDR1 SNHLY, CDR2 FYNNEI. The length of the CDR3 is 12 residues. V was clipped by 8 bases and J by 5 bases, with 12 bases between them.

The chain recombines TRBV9 with TRBJ2-2; TRBD1 matches 7 bases. Germline CDR1 SGDLS, CDR2 YYNGEE. CDR3 length: 15 residues. V was clipped by 4 bases and J by 4 bases; unmatched bases: 7. The CDR3 is CASSIGTDFTGELFF. The CDR3, as DNA: TGTGCCAGCAGCATCGGGACAGATTTCACCGGGGAGCTGTTTTTT.

The rearrangement links TRBV9 to TRBJ2-7; 7 positions agree with TRBD2. This CDR3 has 15 amino acids. The V gene's germline CDR1 is SGDLS and CDR2 YYNGEE. J was trimmed by 3 bases and V by 0 bases; bases with no gene match: 6. The CDR3 loop is CASSVGGGSGYEQYF. The CDR3 DNA is TGTGCCAGCAGCGTAGGAGGCGGGAGCGGCTACGAGCAGTACTTC.

The chain recombines TRBV14 with TRBJ1-4, with TRBD1 identical over 7 bases. Germline loops: CDR1 SGHDN, CDR2 FVKESK. The CDR3 is made up of 15 amino acids. Unmatched junction bases numbered 9, after V lost 4 bases and J lost 7 bases. For the CDR3, the DNA is TGTGCCAGCAGCCTCCGACAGGGAGGAGGTGAAAAACTGTTTTTT. It codes for CASSLRQGGGEKLFF.